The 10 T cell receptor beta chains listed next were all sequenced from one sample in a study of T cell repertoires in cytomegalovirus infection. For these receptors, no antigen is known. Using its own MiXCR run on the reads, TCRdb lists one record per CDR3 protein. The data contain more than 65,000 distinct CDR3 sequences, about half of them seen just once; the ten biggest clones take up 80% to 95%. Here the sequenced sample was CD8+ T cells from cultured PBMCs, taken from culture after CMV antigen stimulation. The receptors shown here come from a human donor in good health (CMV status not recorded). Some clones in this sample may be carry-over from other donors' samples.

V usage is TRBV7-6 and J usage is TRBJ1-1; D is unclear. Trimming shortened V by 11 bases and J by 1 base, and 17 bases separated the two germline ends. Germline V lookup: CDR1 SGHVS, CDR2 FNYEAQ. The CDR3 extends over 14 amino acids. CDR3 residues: CAVQLISRNTEAFF. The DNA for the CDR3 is TGTGCCGTACAGCTTATCAGCCGGAACACTGAAGCTTTCTTT.

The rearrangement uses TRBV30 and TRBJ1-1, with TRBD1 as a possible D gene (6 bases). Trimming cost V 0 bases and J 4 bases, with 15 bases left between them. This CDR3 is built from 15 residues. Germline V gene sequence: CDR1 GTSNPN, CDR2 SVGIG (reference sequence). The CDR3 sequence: CAWSVETGETTEAFF. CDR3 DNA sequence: TGTGCCTGGAGTGTCGAGACAGGAGAAACCACTGAAGCTTTCTTT. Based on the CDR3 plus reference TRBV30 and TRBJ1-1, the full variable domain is SQTIHQWPATLVQPVGSPLSLECTVEGTSNPNLYWYRQAAGRGLQLLFYSVGIGQISSEVPQNLSASRPQDRQFILSSKKLLLSDSGFYLCAWSVETGETTEAFFGQGTRLTVV.

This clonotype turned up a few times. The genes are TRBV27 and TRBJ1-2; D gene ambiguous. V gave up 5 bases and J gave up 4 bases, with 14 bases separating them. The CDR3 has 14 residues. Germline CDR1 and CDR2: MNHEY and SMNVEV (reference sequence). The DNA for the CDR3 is TGTGCCAGCAGTCCTTCGCTTGGAGTCTATGGCTACACCTTC. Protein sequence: CASSPSLGVYGYTF.

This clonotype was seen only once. CDR3 coding DNA: TGTGCCAGCAACTACCACAGGGGACCCGGGGAGCTGTTTTTT. It encodes CASNYHRGPGELFF. This sequence joins TRBV6-4 and TRBJ2-2; TRBD1 aligns across 7 bases. The V and J ends lost 7 bases and 6 bases, in that order; junction bases with no gene match: 8. Looked up from germline, CDR1 is MRHNA and CDR2 is SNTAGT. This CDR3 has 14 residues.

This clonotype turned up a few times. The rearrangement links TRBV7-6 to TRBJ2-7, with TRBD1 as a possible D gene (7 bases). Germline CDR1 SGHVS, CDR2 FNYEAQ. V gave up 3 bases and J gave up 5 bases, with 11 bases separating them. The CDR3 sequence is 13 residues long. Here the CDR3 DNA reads TGTGCCAGCAGCTTGGAGGGGGCCAACGAGCAGTACTTC. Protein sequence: CASSLEGANEQYF.

CDR3 bases: TGTGCCACCAGCGGCAGGTTTACCTCTGGGGCCAACGTCCTGACTTTC. Protein: CATSGRFTSGANVLTF. This sequence joins TRBV15 and TRBJ2-6; no clear D gene. The V gene's germline CDR1 is LNHNV and CDR2 YYDKDF (reference sequence). Trimming stripped 5 bases from V and 0 bases from J, with 11 bases between. This CDR3 has 16 amino acids.

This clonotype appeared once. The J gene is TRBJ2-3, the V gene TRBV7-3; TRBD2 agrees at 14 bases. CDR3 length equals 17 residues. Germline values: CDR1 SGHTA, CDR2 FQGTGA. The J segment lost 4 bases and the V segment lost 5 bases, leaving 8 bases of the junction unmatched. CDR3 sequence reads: CASSPHPGLAGADTQYF. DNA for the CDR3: TGTGCCAGCAGCCCTCATCCGGGACTAGCGGGGGCAGATACGCAGTATTTT.

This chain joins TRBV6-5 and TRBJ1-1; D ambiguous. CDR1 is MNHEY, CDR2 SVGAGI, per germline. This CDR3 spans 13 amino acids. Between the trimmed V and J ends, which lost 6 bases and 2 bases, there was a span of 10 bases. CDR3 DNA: TGTGCCAGCAGCTTCCAGGTTAACACTGAAGCTTTCTTT. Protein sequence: CASSFQVNTEAFF.

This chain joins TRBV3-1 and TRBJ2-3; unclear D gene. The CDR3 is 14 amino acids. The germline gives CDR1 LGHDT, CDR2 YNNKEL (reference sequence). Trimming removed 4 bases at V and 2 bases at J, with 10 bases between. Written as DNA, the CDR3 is TGTGCCAGCAGCCTCCGGGTCTCCACAGATACGCAGTATTTT. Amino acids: CASSLRVSTDTQYF.

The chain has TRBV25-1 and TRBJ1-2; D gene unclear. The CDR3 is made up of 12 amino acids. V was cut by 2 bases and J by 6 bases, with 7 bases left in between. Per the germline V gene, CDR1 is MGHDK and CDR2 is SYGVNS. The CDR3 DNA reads TGTGCCAGCAGTGAAGGAGGGCATGGCTACACCTTC. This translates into CASSEGGHGYTF.